These 5 T cell receptor beta chains share one sample of origin, sequenced in a study of blood T cell repertoires in COVID-19 (dated by TCRdb to 2018 to 2020). Libraries were constructed by the immunoSEQ multiplex PCR assay. TCRdb holds this immuneACCESS table with in-frame rearrangements only. Some clones are missing; in checked studies, unresolved V genes explain under half, and the rest has no known cause. Counted in this sample were roughly 150,000 clones; 75% to 85% of them appeared once. The ten largest clones capture around 5% of the sample. The source material was peripheral blood. These receptors were obtained from a woman aged 50 to 65 with acute or convalescent COVID-19.

This chain links TRBV10-3 with TRBJ2-3, with 8 nucleotides matching TRBD2. Germline V CDR1 and CDR2: ENHRY, SYGVKD. This CDR3 region has 15 residues. Trimming took 7 bases from V and 6 from J; bases not matched to a gene: 12. This chain's CDR3 is CAIKDGGANSDTQYF. The CDR3 DNA reads TGTGCCATCAAGGACGGGGGGGCCAATAGTGATACGCAGTATTTT.

This clone was recorded at least ten times. The chain links TRBV7-8 to TRBJ1-6, with D possibly being TRBD1 (5 bases). This CDR3 is 15 amino acids long. The germline V gene encodes CDR1 SGHVS and CDR2 FQNEAQ. V was cut by 5 bases and J by 0 bases, with 8 bases left in between. CDR3 amino acids: CASSTGSSYNSPLHF. The CDR3 nucleotides read TGTGCCAGCAGCACAGGTAGCTCCTATAATTCACCCCTCCACTTT.

This chain connects TRBV5-4 to TRBJ2-7; D is uncertain. Trimming stripped 3 bases from V and 2 bases from J, with 3 bases between. Germline V gives CDR1 SGHNT, CDR2 YYREEE (reference sequence). The CDR3 is made up of 11 amino acids. CDR3 loop: CASSSAYEQYF. For the CDR3, the DNA is TGTGCCAGCAGCTCCGCCTACGAGCAGTACTTC.

The genes are TRBV5-5 and TRBJ2-7; D gene unclear. The CDR3 spans 13 residues. The germline gives CDR1 SGHKS, CDR2 YYEKEE (reference sequence). The V gene lost 0 bases and the J gene lost 1 base, with 5 bases spanning the gap. The CDR3 sequence is CASSLAGSYEQYF. The CDR3 nucleotides read TGTGCCAGCAGCTTGGCCGGTTCCTACGAGCAGTACTTC.

This clone was seen a handful of times. The V gene is TRBV5-1, the J gene TRBJ1-6; D not resolved. Trimming removed 3 bases from V and 7 bases from J, with 11 bases in between. The germline gives CDR1 SGHRS, CDR2 YFSETQ. The CDR3 loop spans 14 amino acids. The CDR3 sequence is CASSWSGGNSPLHF. The DNA for the CDR3 is TGCGCCAGCAGCTGGTCAGGTGGGAATTCACCCCTCCACTTT.